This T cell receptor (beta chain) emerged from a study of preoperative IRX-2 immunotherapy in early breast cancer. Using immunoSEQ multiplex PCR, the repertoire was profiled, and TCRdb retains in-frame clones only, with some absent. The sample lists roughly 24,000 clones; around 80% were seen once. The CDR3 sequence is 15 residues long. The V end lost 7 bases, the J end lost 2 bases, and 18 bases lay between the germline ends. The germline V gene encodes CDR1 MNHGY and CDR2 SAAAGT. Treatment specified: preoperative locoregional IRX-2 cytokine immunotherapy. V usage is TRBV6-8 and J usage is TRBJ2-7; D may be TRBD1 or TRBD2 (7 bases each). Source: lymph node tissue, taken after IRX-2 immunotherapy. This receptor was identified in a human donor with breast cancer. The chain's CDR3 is CASTKGASGTYEQYF. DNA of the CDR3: TGTGCCAGCACCAAGGGGGCTAGCGGCACCTACGAGCAGTACTTC.